This entry lists 6 T cell receptor beta chains sequenced from one sample in a study of blood T cell repertoires in COVID-19. Using immunoSEQ multiplex PCR, the repertoire was profiled, and TCRdb retains in-frame clones only, with some absent. The sample yields 170,000 or so clones, roughly four fifths seen once. Sequencing was carried out using peripheral blood. Receptors were obtained from a woman in her 70s with COVID-19, enrolled during active disease.

J is TRBJ2-4 and V is TRBV19; the D gene is possibly TRBD2 (6 bases). The V gene lost 6 bases and the J gene lost 7 bases, with 16 bases spanning the gap. CDR3 length: 14 residues. Germline V gene sequence: CDR1 LNHDA, CDR2 SQIVND (reference sequence). This CDR3 is CASSEGAGSNIQYF. CDR3 sequence (DNA): TGTGCCAGTAGCGAGGGAGCGGGTTCTAACATTCAGTACTTC. The full variable domain, with the rest looked up from reference TRBV19 and TRBJ2-4, is DGGITQSPKYLFRKEGQNVTLSCEQNLNHDAMYWYRQDPGQGLRLIYYSQIVNDFQKGDIAEGYSVSREKKESFPLTVTSAQKNPTAFYLCASSEGAGSNIQYFGAGTRLSVL.

V and J are TRBV18 and TRBJ1-2; 7 bases match TRBD1. V was clipped by 2 bases and J by 7 bases; unmatched bases: 7. Germline V gene lookup returns CDR1 KGHSH and CDR2 LQKENI. The CDR3 is 14 residues long. Written as DNA, the CDR3 is TGTGCCAGCTCACCAACAACAGGGGTACGTGGCTACACCTTC. Protein sequence: CASSPTTGVRGYTF.

In its sample, this clone was seen once. The gene calls are TRBV29-1 and TRBJ1-3; D not certain. Germline CDR1 reads SQVTM; CDR2 reads ANQGSEA. The CDR3 length is 14 residues. The V and J ends lost 6 bases and 0 bases respectively, with 12 bases between them. CDR3 coding DNA: TGCAGCGTGGTGGAGAGACTCTCTGGAAACACCATATATTTT. This encodes CSVVERLSGNTIYF.

V gene TRBV18 combines with J gene TRBJ1-2, with 7 nucleotides matching TRBD1. The CDR3 covers 14 residues. Germline CDR1 and CDR2: KGHSH and LQKENI. Losses at the gene ends were 4 bases for V and 6 bases for J; bases not matched to a gene: 8. The CDR3, as DNA: TGTGCCAGCTCACTAGACAGGGATTTCAATGGCTACACCTTC. It encodes CASSLDRDFNGYTF.

The V call is TRBV5-1, the J call TRBJ2-1; no clear D. V was cut by 5 bases and J by 4 bases, with 7 bases left in between. CDR3 length equals 12 residues. Germline V lookup: CDR1 SGHRS, CDR2 YFSETQ. The chain's CDR3 is CASRADYNEQFF. CDR3 in DNA: TGCGCCAGCAGGGCGGATTACAATGAGCAGTTCTTC.

The chain recombines TRBV25-1 with TRBJ1-2; weak D call: TRBD1 (5 bases). Germline CDR1 MGHDK, CDR2 SYGVNS. The CDR3 runs to 14 residues. Trimming took 6 bases from V and 2 from J, leaving 13 bases between them. The CDR3 region is CASSQGGQNYGYTF. The CDR3 DNA reads TGTGCCAGCAGCCAGGGTGGCCAAAACTATGGCTACACCTTC.